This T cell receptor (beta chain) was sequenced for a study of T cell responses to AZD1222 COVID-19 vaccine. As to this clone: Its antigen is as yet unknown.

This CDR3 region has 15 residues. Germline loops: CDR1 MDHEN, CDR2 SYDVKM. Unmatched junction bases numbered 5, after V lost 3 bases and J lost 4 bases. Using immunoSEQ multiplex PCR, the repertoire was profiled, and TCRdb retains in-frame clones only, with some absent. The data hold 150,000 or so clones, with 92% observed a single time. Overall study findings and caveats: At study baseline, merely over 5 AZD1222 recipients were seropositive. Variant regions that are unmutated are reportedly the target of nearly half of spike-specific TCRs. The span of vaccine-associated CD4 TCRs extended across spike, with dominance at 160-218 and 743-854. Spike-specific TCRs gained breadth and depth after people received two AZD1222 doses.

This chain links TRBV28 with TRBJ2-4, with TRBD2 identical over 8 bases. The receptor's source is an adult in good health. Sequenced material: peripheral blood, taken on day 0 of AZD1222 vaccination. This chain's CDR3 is CASSFTGGRKNIQYF. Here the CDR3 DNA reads TGTGCCAGCAGTTTCACGGGGGGGCGGAAAAACATTCAGTACTTC. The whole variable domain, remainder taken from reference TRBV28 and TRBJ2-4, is DVKVTQSSRYLVKRTGEKVFLECVQDMDHENMFWYRQDPGLGLRLIYFSYDVKMKEKGDIPEGYSVSREKKERFSLILESASTNQTSMYLCASSFTGGRKNIQYFGAGTRLSVL.